A single T cell receptor beta chain is shown here with its context. This clone has only a few counts. Its binding antigen is unknown. The record has no base qualities; no much larger clone is one base away. The cohort comprised 670 or so healthy bone marrow donors. At the time of sampling, every cohort member was nominally healthy, though immune exposures that went unrecorded were likely present. The donor tested CMV seronegative and was one of the 352 seronegative cohort members. Every donor gave a peripheral blood sample, and the peripheral blood mononuclear cells from that sample were used for TCR beta sequencing. The Qiagen DNeasy Blood Extraction Kit was used to extract genomic DNA from the blood cell samples. These data belong to a study of cytomegalovirus exposure and HLA in healthy donors (dated by TCRdb to about 2017). For context, the study as a whole: An earlier analysis of several hundred of the donors reported about 300 Gb of sequence data and 95 million to 130 million unique TCR beta sequences obtained from approximately 180 million T cells. High-throughput TCR immunosequencing, statistical association of individual TCRs with disease status, and machine learning were combined to predict cytomegalovirus infection status. Along with the roughly 710-subject first cohort, a separate validation cohort of over a hundred different subjects was used. Class I and class II HLA loci were covered by the typing at four-digit resolution. The T cell repertoires of under 700 subjects were profiled by immunosequencing and related to cytomegalovirus serostatus. Five DR-DQ haplotypes were handled as single units for association and clustering, since linkage in the cohort was strong. Among around 400 genotyped donors of the cohort, an average of roughly 230,000 unique TCR beta nucleotide sequences was sequenced per donor, of which roughly 17% were non-productive. A later analysis re-examined previously published TCR beta repertoires from just over 650 donors and added high-resolution HLA genotyping to investigate patterns of TCR occurrence. The study was designed to test whether signatures of past pathogen exposure could be identified by cataloging public T cell receptors. Every repertoire in the discovery cohort had been generated on one and the same sequencing platform. Donor age, sex, ethnicity and CMV serostatus were compiled alongside the repertoire data. Approximately 310 gigabases of sequencing data and approximately 84 million unique TCR sequences were included in an early release covering roughly 700 HLA-typed donors. A later genetic analysis used genome-wide SNP genotypes for about three fifths of the 666 donors, treating that subset as a discovery cohort. Rather than using new phenotypic data, the later analysis identified candidate immune exposures from TCR beta sequences and from how often those sequences occurred across donors. Typing coverage varied by locus: roughly 629-630 donors for A, B, C, DRB1 and DQB1; 500 to 550 for DQA1; approximately 570 for DPA1; some 470 for DPB1. Of the 300 to 500 genotyped donors, 70% to 90% were placed in the genetic ancestry cluster associated with self-reported Caucasian donors. An earlier analysis of 587 of the donors used high-throughput TCR beta sequencing to judge whether each TCR beta V gene segment behaved as functional or pseudogenic. Broad study findings and their caveats: V-gene and J-gene trimming of TCR beta chains was associated with a missense DCLRE1C variant in a later genetic analysis, and the association was replicated in an independent cohort. A group of highly shared sequence variants was considered likely to be a technical artifact of the sequencing pipeline. In a later analysis, the rate of TCR association differed among HLA loci, with DRB1 alleles having the most associated TCRs and HLA-C alleles having the fewest. Most TCR sequences were seen in very few donors, while some public TCRs were found in many individuals. Linkage disequilibrium might explain the correlated functional status among segregating V segments, but an unknown experimental factor could not be ruled out. Because HLA typing was unavailable for some donors at each locus, only the typed subset was used in association tests. This cohort had only TCR beta chains sequenced, and the lack of alpha or paired-chain data limited which features could be detected. A later analysis associated 17,000 or so TCR beta sequences with specific HLA alleles at a false discovery rate of 0.05. Because counts were too low, roughly 18 rarely observed V segments, including chromosome 9 orphons, were left out of the earlier analysis of several hundred of the donors. According to a later genetic analysis, donors in an Asian-associated ancestry cluster had fewer N-insertions in productive TCRs than the roughly 700-donor mean. Sequencing depth was assumed to be roughly uniform across donors in the presence/absence analyses, though that assumption may not hold. When HLA alleles, especially DR and DQ, strongly co-occurred, attributing TCR associations to individual alleles was difficult. A later analysis found that most CMV-associated TCR beta chains appeared HLA-restricted, with HLA associations seemingly driven largely by CMV exposure. A few of the identified cytomegalovirus-associated TCR beta chains were confirmed in vitro to be specific for cytomegalovirus antigens. In the study, 150 to 200 TCR beta chains were listed as associated with cytomegalovirus. A later analysis found that HLA-associated TCR beta chains were more clonally expanded and had lower generation probabilities than equally common non-associated chains. The classifier was reported to diagnose cytomegalovirus status with high specificity and sensitivity in both the original cohort and the validation cohort. Broadly in line with IMGT annotations, most TCR beta V segments showed up in productive rearrangements about 90% or about 30% of the time in an earlier analysis of 587 of the donors. Several of the top co-occurrence clusters appeared to be linked to parvovirus B19, influenza, CMV and Epstein-Barr virus, according to a later analysis. Because the 87-base-pair reads could not distinguish some IMGT-functional V segments, including TRBV6-2 and TRBV6-3, those segments were excluded. A further reported finding was that TCR beta sequences accurately predicted the HLA-A and HLA-B alleles for most subjects in the first cohort. According to the authors, the approach could potentially be generalized to other disease states and immunological phenotypes. CMV serostatus was the only immune exposure information available for the cohort.

Library preparation employed the immunoSEQ multiplex PCR assay. For the multiplex PCR, a mixture combining 60 forward primers for TCR Vbeta segments and 13 reverse primers for TCR Jbeta segments was used. A multiplex PCR assay on genomic DNA amplified the CDR3 region of rearranged TCR beta genes. The Illumina HiSeq System was used to sequence the amplified TCR beta libraries as 87-base-pair reads. In the paper's pipeline: In a later analysis, some 80 million unique TCR beta chains were counted across the 500 to 700 repertoires, and roughly 9.9 million of these chains were shared by at least two donors. To remove PCR and sequencing errors, raw reads were error-corrected and collapsed into unique sequences using a nearest-neighbor algorithm that merged closely related sequences. CDR3 sequences were aligned to IMGT reference sequences to assign V, D and J gene segments. Each retained sequence needed at least a six-nucleotide match to both a V gene segment and a J gene segment. Rearrangements were called productive when the CDR3 lacked stop codons and stayed in frame with V and J; all others were non-productive. Following IMGT convention, CDR3 was defined as the stretch from the second conserved V-encoded cysteine to the conserved J-encoded phenylalanine. In an earlier analysis of more than 550 of the donors, sequences lacking an unambiguous match to a single V gene segment were excluded. In an earlier analysis of approximately 550 of the donors, V segments were called functional above 56.7% productive rearrangements and were called segregating when the between-donor standard deviation exceeded 5%. To diagnose cytomegalovirus status from the catalog of TCR beta chain sequences, a statistical classification framework was built. In a later analysis, TCR nucleotide sequences were compared against IMGT/GENE-DB human TR gene sequences so that V and J genes could be assigned. Using the TCRdist pipeline, a later analysis assigned CDR3 sequences along with most-parsimonious VDJ recombination scenarios. In a later analysis, each TCR beta chain was defined by its CDR3 amino acid sequence together with its V-gene family, and reads lacking a unique V-gene family were excluded. To address suspected cross-contamination and a sequencing artifact, a later analysis removed approximately 590 highly shared, low-generation-probability nucleotide sequences. In a later analysis, a clonal expansion index was calculated for each public chain from normalized within-repertoire ranks of inferred template counts. Generation probabilities in a later analysis came from a VDJ recombination model fitted to out-of-frame rearrangements, and those results were checked against IGoR. In a later analysis, TCR-TCR, TCR-HLA and TCR-CMV co-occurrence was scored with hypergeometric tests, and a repertoire-size bias correction was applied to TCR pairs. To estimate false discovery rates, a later analysis permuted the HLA or CMV assignments 20 times. In a later analysis, co-occurring TCRs were grouped using DBSCAN, with TCRdist sequence similarity added in when clustering inside HLA-allele-positive subsets. Repertoires with fewer than 30,000 or more than 120,000 public chains were left out of co-occurrence clustering, as were four to six repertoires with anomalous nucleotide sharing. TCRdb's version of the immuneACCESS table is confined to in-frame rearrangements and falls short of the full clone set. An unresolved V gene accounts for under half of the shortfall where checked; the remainder is of unknown origin. V and J calls and clone size follow that table, whereas D and trimming were derived from the DNA. The sample yields 60,000 to 70,000 clones; roughly 77% were counted once. The biggest ten clones account for more than 4% of the sample.

V was cut back by 3 bases and J by 7 bases, leaving a gap of 12 bases between them. CDR1 and CDR2 were assigned from the germline V gene as MGHRA and YSYEKL. From its cysteine to its phenylalanine, the CDR3 spans 13 amino acids. Just the 39-base CDR3 DNA is kept, in frame starting at base 1. Sequencing was carried out using PBMCs. The source is a woman aged 25 to 39 in good health and CMV-seronegative. Here the chain combines TRBV4-1 and TRBJ1-1, with no confidently assigned D gene. For the CDR3, the sequence is CASSQEGRVEAFF. The bases read TGCGCCAGCAGCCAGGAGGGTAGGGTTGAAGCTTTCTTT.